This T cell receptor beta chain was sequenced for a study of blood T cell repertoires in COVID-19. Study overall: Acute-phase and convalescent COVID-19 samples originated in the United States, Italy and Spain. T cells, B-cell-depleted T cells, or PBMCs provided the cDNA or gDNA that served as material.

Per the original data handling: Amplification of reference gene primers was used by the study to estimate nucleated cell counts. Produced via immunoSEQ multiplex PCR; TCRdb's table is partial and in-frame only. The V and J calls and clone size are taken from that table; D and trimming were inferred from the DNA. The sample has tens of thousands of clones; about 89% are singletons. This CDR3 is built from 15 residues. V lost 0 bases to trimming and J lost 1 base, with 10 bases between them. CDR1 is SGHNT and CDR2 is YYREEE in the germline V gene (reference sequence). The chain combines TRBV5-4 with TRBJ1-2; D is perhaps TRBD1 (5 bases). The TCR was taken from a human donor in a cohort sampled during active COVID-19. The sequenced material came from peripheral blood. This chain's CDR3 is CASSLDQGLNYGYTF. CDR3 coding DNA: TGTGCCAGCAGCTTGGACCAGGGCCTTAACTATGGCTACACCTTC.